The source of this T cell receptor (beta chain) is a study of blood T cell repertoires in COVID-19. Overall study context: Samples came from the United States, Italy and Spain, spanning acute and convalescent COVID-19. T cells, B-cell-depleted T cells, or PBMCs supplied cDNA or gDNA.

Original processing notes: Estimation of nucleated cell counts relied on the amplification of reference gene primers. Sequencing was performed with immunoSEQ multiplex PCR; in TCRdb, only in-frame clones are kept and a portion is missing. V, J and clone size are those of that table, while D and trimming were read from the DNA. Counted here are about 180,000 clones, roughly 81% occurring once; the ten biggest clones make up approximately 12%. Per the germline V gene, CDR1 is LGHDT and CDR2 is YNNKEL (reference sequence). Trimming shortened V by 3 bases and J by 2 bases, and 10 bases separated the two germline ends. The CDR3 sequence is 15 residues long.

The sequenced material came from peripheral blood. The chain couples TRBV3-1 (or the pseudogene TRBV3-2) to TRBJ2-2, with D possibly matching TRBD2 (6 bases). This receptor was taken from an elderly woman with COVID-19, enrolled during active disease. The DNA for the CDR3 is TGTGCCAGCAGCCAGCGCGGGGTTAACACCGGGGAGCTGTTTTTT. The encoded protein is CASSQRGVNTGELFF.